The entry below describes one TCR beta chain. Source study methods: How many nucleated cells were present was estimated from reference gene primer amplification. Repertoires were generated with immunoSEQ multiplex PCR, while TCRdb's copy carries only in-frame clones and drops some. The V and J calls and clone size are taken from that table; D and trimming were inferred from the DNA. The table shows about 370,000 clones, with 90% occurring only once. This sample was taken from a study of blood T cell repertoires in COVID-19. The overall study: COVID-19 samples from acute and convalescent phases originated in the United States, Italy and Spain.

Trimming took 4 bases from V and 4 from J; bases not matched to a gene: 12. CDR3 length equals 15 residues. Germline V gene sequence: CDR1 SQVTM, CDR2 ANQGSEA. The specimen sequenced was peripheral blood. The V gene is TRBV29-1, the J gene TRBJ2-7; 8 positions agree with TRBD2. This clonotype was obtained from a young man with active or convalescent COVID-19. CDR3 DNA sequence: TGCAGCGTTGGCCCCCGCGCGGGAGGCCAATACGAGCAGTACTTC. Its protein product is CSVGPRAGGQYEQYF.